The next 25 T cell receptor beta chains were all read from a single sample in a study of T cell responses to AZD1222 COVID-19 vaccine (dated by TCRdb to about 2021). Preparation of the library involved the immunoSEQ multiplex PCR assay. TCRdb retrieved this table from immuneACCESS and kept in-frame rearrangements only. Not all clones are present; in checked studies, unresolved V genes account for under half, and no reason is known for the remainder. In this sample the table shows about 56,000 clones, 80% to 90% of which occur a single time. About 15% of the sample is in the top ten clones. The sample's time point label is to be understood as: baseline before first vaccination. The sample in question was peripheral blood, obtained on day 0 of AZD1222 vaccination. The receptors derive from an adult in good health.

The V gene is TRBV19, the J gene TRBJ2-2; the D gene is possibly TRBD2 (6 bases). The germline V and J ends were trimmed by 3 bases and 5 bases, with 10 bases remaining between them. The CDR3 is 14 residues long. In germline, CDR1 is LNHDA, CDR2 SQIVND (reference sequence). The CDR3 is CASSMGTFTGELFF. The CDR3 DNA reads as TGTGCCAGTAGTATGGGGACTTTTACCGGGGAGCTGTTTTTT.

V usage is TRBV12-3 or TRBV12-4 and J usage is TRBJ1-2, with D hard to call. The CDR3 covers 11 residues. V was trimmed by 3 bases and J by 8 bases, leaving 7 bases between them. The CDR3: CASSLGGGYTF. The CDR3 nucleotides read TGTGCCAGCAGTTTGGGAGGGGGCTACACCTTC.

CDR3 sequence reads: CASTTRGPSYEQYF. In DNA form, the CDR3 reads TGTGCCAGCACCACCAGGGGACCCTCCTACGAGCAGTACTTC. The V gene is TRBV5-6, the J gene TRBJ2-7; weak D call: TRBD1 (6 bases). V was cut by 6 bases and J by 0 bases, with 13 bases left in between. The germline CDR1 and CDR2 sequences are SGHDT and YYEEEE. This CDR3 region has 14 residues.

The chain couples TRBV6-5 to TRBJ1-6; 10 bases fit TRBD1. CDR3 size: 16 residues. CDR1 is MNHEY, CDR2 SVGAGI, per germline. The V segment lost 0 bases and the J segment 5 bases; nucleotides outside the gene matches: 1. For the CDR3, the DNA is TGTGCCAGCAGTTACTCGACAGGGGGCCATAATTCACCCCTCCACTTT. It yields the protein CASSYSTGGHNSPLHF.

This clone has only a few counts. This chain links TRBV5-1 with TRBJ1-2, with a weak D call TRBD1 (5 bases). The CDR3 runs to 14 residues. Germline assignment: CDR1 SGHRS and CDR2 YFSETQ. V dropped 0 bases and J dropped 6 bases, with 12 bases sitting between them. In DNA, the CDR3 is TGCGCCAGCAGCTTGGGGGACCGGGGCAATGGCTACACCTTC. This codes for CASSLGDRGNGYTF. Using reference TRBV5-1 and TRBJ1-2 for the parts outside the CDR3, the full variable domain is KAGVTQTPRYLIKTRGQQVTLSCSPISGHRSVSWYQQTPGQGLQFLFEYFSETQRNKGNFPGRFSGRQFSNSRSEMNVSTLELGDSALYLCASSLGDRGNGYTFGSGTRLTVV.

This chain links TRBV5-4 with TRBJ1-1, with D hard to call. Trimming stripped 2 bases from V and 6 bases from J, with 17 bases between. CDR3 size: 15 residues. Looked up from germline, CDR1 is SGHNT and CDR2 is YYREEE (reference sequence). As DNA, the CDR3 is TGTGCCAGCAGCTTCGTGAATCTTATGGGAGCTGAAGCTTTCTTT. Protein product: CASSFVNLMGAEAFF.

A single count supports this clone. This chain joins TRBV28 and TRBJ1-2, with D maybe TRBD1 (5 bases). The germline gives CDR1 MDHEN, CDR2 SYDVKM. The V end lost 8 bases, the J end lost 5 bases, and 21 bases lay between the germline ends. The CDR3 covers 15 residues. The CDR3 loop reads CASGGGEMVAYGYTF. The CDR3 region has the DNA TGTGCCAGCGGGGGGGGTGAAATGGTGGCTTATGGCTACACCTTC.

This rearrangement joins TRBV6-5 to TRBJ1-3, with TRBD1 as a possible D gene (5 bases). CDR1 and CDR2 from the germline V gene are MNHEY and SVGAGI. The CDR3 sequence is 16 residues long. Trimming pared 2 bases from V and 0 bases from J, leaving 11 bases between. The CDR3 here is CASSYAGGGSGNTIYF. CDR3 bases: TGTGCCAGCAGTTACGCGGGGGGTGGCTCTGGAAACACCATATATTTT.

V usage is TRBV14 and J usage is TRBJ1-3, with TRBD1 matching 7 bases. The J segment lost 1 base and the V segment lost 2 bases, leaving 11 bases of the junction unmatched. Germline V gene sequence: CDR1 SGHDN, CDR2 FVKESK. The CDR3 has 18 residues. The chain's CDR3 is CASSQTDRVILSGNTIYF. In DNA, the CDR3 is TGTGCCAGCAGCCAAACCGACAGGGTGATTTTGTCTGGAAACACCATATATTTT. The whole variable domain, remainder taken from reference TRBV14 and TRBJ1-3, is EAGVTQFPSHSVIEKGQTVTLRCDPISGHDNLYWYRRVMGKEIKFLLHFVKESKQDESGMPNNRFLAERTGGTYSTLKVQPAELEDSGVYFCASSQTDRVILSGNTIYFGEGSWLTVV.

The chain links TRBV2 to TRBJ2-1; perhaps TRBD1 as D (5 bases). Germline CDR1 is SNHLY and CDR2 is FYNNEI. There are 15 residues in the CDR3. V was trimmed by 5 bases and J by 6 bases, leaving 17 bases between them. CDR3 in amino acids: CASSFQGPPRNEQFF. CDR3 coding DNA: TGTGCCAGCAGTTTCCAGGGCCCTCCACGCAATGAGCAGTTCTTC.

The J gene is TRBJ1-1, the V gene TRBV6-6; 7 bases align to TRBD1. The CDR3 runs to 15 residues. The V gene's germline CDR1 is MNHNY and CDR2 SVGAGI (reference sequence). J was trimmed by 5 bases and V by 2 bases; bases with no gene match: 8. DNA of the CDR3: TGTGCCAGCAGTTACAGGGGGCGAGGATGGACTGAAGCTTTCTTT. Translation gives CASSYRGRGWTEAFF.

The J gene is TRBJ2-3, the V gene TRBV11-3; D might be TRBD2 (7 bases). From germline, CDR1 is SGHNT and CDR2 YENEEA. The CDR3 consists of 14 residues. The V end lost 6 bases, the J end lost 0 bases, and 10 bases lay between the germline ends. This CDR3 is CASSAGASTDTQYF. CDR3 in DNA: TGTGCCAGCAGTGCGGGGGCCAGCACAGATACGCAGTATTTT.

The chain is built from TRBV5-1 and TRBJ1-1; D is uncertain. The ends were cut back, 0 bases at V and 1 base at J, with 10 bases in the middle. Looked up from germline, CDR1 is SGHRS and CDR2 is YFSETQ. The CDR3 extends over 15 amino acids. The CDR3 spells CASSLGLDENTEAFF. CDR3 nucleotide sequence: TGCGCCAGCAGCTTGGGACTGGACGAGAACACTGAAGCTTTCTTT.

The chain has TRBV5-1 and TRBJ1-1, with D perhaps matching TRBD1 (5 bases). The V end lost 2 bases, the J end lost 1 base, and 24 bases lay between the germline ends. CDR1 is SGHRS and CDR2 is YFSETQ in the germline V gene. The CDR3 runs 19 residues. Here the CDR3 DNA reads TGCGCCAGCAGCTTTAAGCCCGGGACGGGGGGATGGAAGAACACTGAAGCTTTCTTT. Its translation is CASSFKPGTGGWKNTEAFF.

The chain recombines TRBV19 with TRBJ2-2, with D unclear. The V end lost 4 bases, the J end lost 1 base, and 1 base lay between the germline ends. Germline V gene lookup returns CDR1 LNHDA and CDR2 SQIVND (reference sequence). There are 12 residues in the CDR3. This CDR3 reads CASSRNTGELFF. CDR3 bases: TGTGCCAGTAGTAGGAACACCGGGGAGCTGTTTTTT.

V is TRBV7-2 and J is TRBJ1-2; possibly TRBD1 for D (5 bases). V lost 5 bases and J 7 bases, leaving 23 bases between the germline ends. Germline-derived CDR1 and CDR2 are SGHTA and FQGNSA. CDR3 size: 16 residues. The CDR3 coding sequence is TGTGCCAGCAGCCCACAGGCCATTAGGGGATCCACTGGCTACACCTTC. This encodes CASSPQAIRGSTGYTF.

The genes are TRBV4-2 and TRBJ2-2; no definite D call. Germline CDR1 LGHNA, CDR2 YNFKEQ. The germline V and J ends were trimmed by 1 base and 5 bases, with 11 bases remaining between them. The CDR3 totals 15 residues. CDR3 sequence (DNA): TGTGCCAGCAGCCAAGCCCACAGTCGGACCGGGGAGCTGTTTTTT. Translated: CASSQAHSRTGELFF.

The chain uses TRBV28 and TRBJ1-2, with D unclear. V was trimmed by 3 bases and J by 7 bases, leaving 9 bases between them. The V gene's germline CDR1 is MDHEN and CDR2 SYDVKM. The CDR3 runs 12 residues. In nucleotides, the CDR3 is TGTGCCAGCAGTTTCGAGGGAAGTGGCTACACCTTC. This translates into CASSFEGSGYTF.

This clone was seen only once. The chain couples TRBV5-6 to TRBJ2-5; perhaps TRBD1 as D (6 bases). V gave up 1 base and J gave up 5 bases, with 18 bases separating them. CDR3 size: 16 residues. CDR1 and CDR2 (germline): SGHDT, YYEEEE. The CDR3 DNA sequence: TGTGCCAGCAGCTTGTGGGCGGTGGGGGCGAGGGAGACCCAGTACTTC. This sequence encodes CASSLWAVGARETQYF.

This chain connects TRBV27 to TRBJ1-6; TRBD1 aligns across 10 bases. CDR3 length: 22 amino acids. With 3 bases clipped from V and 4 bases from J, the junction kept 21 bases outside the gene matches. Germline CDR1 is MNHEY and CDR2 is SMNVEV (reference sequence). The DNA of the CDR3 is TGTGCCAGCAGTTTGCCCCTCGACAGGGGGCAAAAAGAAGGCCTGTATAATTCACCCCTCCACTTT. Its protein is CASSLPLDRGQKEGLYNSPLHF.

This clone showed up just once. The gene calls are TRBV3-1 (or the pseudogene TRBV3-2) and TRBJ1-6; D unresolved. Trimming removed 0 bases from V and 0 bases from J, with 9 bases in between. Germline V lookup: CDR1 LGHDT, CDR2 YNNKEL (reference sequence). This CDR3 is built from 17 residues. The CDR3 spells CASSQDRLSSYNSPLHF. The CDR3 nucleotides read TGTGCCAGCAGCCAAGACCGTCTGAGCTCCTATAATTCACCCCTCCACTTT.

This clone was recorded once. This chain links TRBV3-1 (or the pseudogene TRBV3-2) with TRBJ1-2; D perhaps matches TRBD1 (6 bases). The CDR3 has 14 amino acids. Germline CDR1 LGHDT, CDR2 YNNKEL (reference sequence). Trimming stripped 0 bases from V and 8 bases from J, with 13 bases between. The CDR3 loop is CASSQDRGTRGYTF. The CDR3 coding sequence is TGTGCCAGCAGCCAAGACAGGGGAACTAGGGGCTACACCTTC.

This clone was detected only once. The V gene is TRBV10-2, the J gene TRBJ2-7; the D gene is possibly TRBD1 (7 bases). CDR1 and CDR2 (germline): WSHSY, SAAADI. This CDR3 has 13 residues. Trimming took 9 bases from V and 4 from J, leaving 16 bases between them. This CDR3 is CASSGQGGYEQYF. Written as DNA, the CDR3 is TGCGCCAGTTCAGGGCAGGGGGGTTACGAGCAGTACTTC.

The chain is built from TRBV7-6 and TRBJ1-1, with D perhaps matching TRBD1 (6 bases). The V end was cut by 0 bases, the J end by 1 base, with 6 bases between. This CDR3 spans 14 amino acids. CDR1 is SGHVS, CDR2 FNYEAQ, per germline. The CDR3 DNA follows: TGTGCCAGCAGCTTAGCAGGGGGGAACACTGAAGCTTTCTTT. Amino acids: CASSLAGGNTEAFF. The entire variable domain, with the rest obtained from reference TRBV7-6 and TRBJ1-1, is as follows: GAGVSQSPRYKVTKRGQDVALRCDPISGHVSLYWYRQALGQGPEFLTYFNYEAQQDKSGLPNDRFSAERPEGSISTLTIQRTEQRDSAMYRCASSLAGGNTEAFFGQGTRLTVV.

J is TRBJ1-4 and V is TRBV6-5, with a weak D call TRBD1 (5 bases). Trimming left V 8 bases short and J 3 bases short, with 16 bases between. Looked up from germline, CDR1 is MNHEY and CDR2 is SVGAGI. The CDR3 covers 15 residues. The DNA for the CDR3 is TGTGCCAGCGCGGAGGCCGACAGCTCTAATGAAAAACTGTTTTTT. Protein: CASAEADSSNEKLFF.